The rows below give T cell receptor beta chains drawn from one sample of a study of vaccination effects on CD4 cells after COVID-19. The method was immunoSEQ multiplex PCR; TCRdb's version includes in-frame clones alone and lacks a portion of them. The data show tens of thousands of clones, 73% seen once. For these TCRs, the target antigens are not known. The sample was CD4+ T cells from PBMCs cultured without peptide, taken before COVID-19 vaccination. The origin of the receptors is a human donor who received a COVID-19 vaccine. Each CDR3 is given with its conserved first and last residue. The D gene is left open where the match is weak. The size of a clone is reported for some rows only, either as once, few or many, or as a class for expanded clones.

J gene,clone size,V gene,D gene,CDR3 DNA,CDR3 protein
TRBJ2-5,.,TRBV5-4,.,TGTGCCAGCAGCGCCCCCGCAGGGGGGCTACAAGAGACCCAGTACTTC,CASSAPAGGLQETQYF
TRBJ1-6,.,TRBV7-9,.,TGTGCCAGCAGCCGACAGTTGATGGGTTCACCCCTCCACTTT,CASSRQLMGSPLHF
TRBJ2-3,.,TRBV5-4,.,TGTGCCAGCAGCACCGAGCGGGCAGATACGCAGTATTTT,CASSTERADTQYF
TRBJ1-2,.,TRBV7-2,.,TGTGCCAGCAGTTCCCAGGGGATAAACTATGGCTACACCTTC,CASSSQGINYGYTF
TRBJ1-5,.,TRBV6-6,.,TGTGCCAGCAGCAAATATGGGGAAGATCAGCCCCAGCATTTT,CASSKYGEDQPQHF
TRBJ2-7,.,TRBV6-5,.,TGTGCCAGCAGGATACAGGGCGCTAACTACGAGCAGTACTTC,CASRIQGANYEQYF
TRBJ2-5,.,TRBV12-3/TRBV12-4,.,TGTGCCAGCAGTACAGGGAGGGAGACCCAGTACTTC,CASSTGRETQYF
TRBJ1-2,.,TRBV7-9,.,TGTGCCAGCAGCTTAGGTGGAGGGGCAGGCTACACCTTC,CASSLGGGAGYTF
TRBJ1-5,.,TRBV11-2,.,TGTGCCAGCAGCTTATTCGGGAGGGGGGGGAATCAGCCCCAGCATTTT,CASSLFGRGGNQPQHF
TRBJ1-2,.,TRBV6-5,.,TGTGCCAGCAGCATTGACAGGATTTATGGCTACACCTTC,CASSIDRIYGYTF
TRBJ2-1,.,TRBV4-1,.,TGCGCCAGCAGCCAGAGTATGACCTCCTACAATGAGCAGTTCTTC,CASSQSMTSYNEQFF
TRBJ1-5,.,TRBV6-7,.,TGTGCCAGCAGTTACCTCCGAGCCATGACAGGCGTTTGCTACTATAGCAATCAGCCCCAGCATTTT,CASSYLRAMTGVCYYSNQPQHF
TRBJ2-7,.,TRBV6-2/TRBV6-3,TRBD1,TGTGCCAGCAGTTTGGGACAGGGAAAGGAGTACTTC,CASSLGQGKEYF
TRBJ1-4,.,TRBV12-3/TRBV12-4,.,TGTGCCAGCAGTTTGGAGCCGACCCCACTGTTTTTT,CASSLEPTPLFF
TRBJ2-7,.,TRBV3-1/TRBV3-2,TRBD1,TGTGCCAGCAGCCCTCTACAGGGGGCAGCTGAGCAGTACTTC,CASSPLQGAAEQYF
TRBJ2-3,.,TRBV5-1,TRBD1,TGCGCCAGCAGCTCCGGGACAGGGCGAACAGATACGCAGTATTTT,CASSSGTGRTDTQYF
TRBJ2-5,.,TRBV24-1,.,TGTGCCACGGCGAGCTCAGCGGGAGAGACCCAGTACTTC,CATASSAGETQYF
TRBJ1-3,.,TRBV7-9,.,TGTGCCAGCAGCCTAAACCGGGACGCTGGAAACACCATATATTTT,CASSLNRDAGNTIYF
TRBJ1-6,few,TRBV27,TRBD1,TGTGCCAGCAGTTTAGGGGACAGGGATAATTCACCCCTCCACTTT,CASSLGDRDNSPLHF
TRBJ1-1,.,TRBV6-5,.,TGTGCCAGCAGTCCATCAAGGAGGGGCACTGAAGCTTTCTTT,CASSPSRRGTEAFF
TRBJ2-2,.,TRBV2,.,TGTGCCAGCATAGGGCAGCCTTCGCGCACCGGGGAGCTGTTTTTT,CASIGQPSRTGELFF
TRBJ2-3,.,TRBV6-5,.,TGTGCCAGCGTGTACTCCCCCATTAGCACAGATACGCAGTATTTT,CASVYSPISTDTQYF
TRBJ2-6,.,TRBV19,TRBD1,TGTGCCAGTAGTTTTTGGACAGGGCCTCACACCCCTGGGGCCAACGTCCTGACTTTC,CASSFWTGPHTPGANVLTF
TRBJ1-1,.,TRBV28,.,TGTGCCAGCAGGCTCCCTTTCAGGAACACTGAAGCTTTCTTT,CASRLPFRNTEAFF
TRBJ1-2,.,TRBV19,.,.,CASSILADRGYTF
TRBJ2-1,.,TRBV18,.,TGTGCCAGCTCACCCTCCCTCAATGAGCAGTTCTTC,CASSPSLNEQFF
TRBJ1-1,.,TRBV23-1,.,TGCGCCAGCAGTCAATCGAGGGGAGAAGGACAGCCGAACACTGAAGCTTTCTTT,CASSQSRGEGQPNTEAFF
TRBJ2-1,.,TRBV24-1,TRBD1,TGTGCCACCAGCACGACAGGGTCCCACAATGAGCAGTTCTTC,CATSTTGSHNEQFF
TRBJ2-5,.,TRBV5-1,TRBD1,TGCGCCAGCAGCTTGATGGGACAGGGAACGGAGACCCAGTACTTC,CASSLMGQGTETQYF
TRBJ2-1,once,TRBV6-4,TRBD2,TGTGCCAGCATGGAAGCGGGGGTCCGAACCTACAATGAGCAGTTCTTC,CASMEAGVRTYNEQFF
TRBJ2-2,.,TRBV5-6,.,TGTGCCAGCAGCTTGGTTGGCAGAACCGGGGAGCTGTTTTTT,CASSLVGRTGELFF
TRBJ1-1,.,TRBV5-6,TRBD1,TGTGCCAGCAGCTTGCAGGGGGACACTGAAGCTTTCTTT,CASSLQGDTEAFF
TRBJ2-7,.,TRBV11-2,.,TGTGCCAGCAGCCCCCCCTGGTTCACTACAAGCTCCTACGAGCAGTACTTC,CASSPPWFTTSSYEQYF
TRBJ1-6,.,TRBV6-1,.,TGTGCCAGCAGTGAAGCGCCTAGGGCCGGGGGTTCACCCCTCCACTTT,CASSEAPRAGGSPLHF
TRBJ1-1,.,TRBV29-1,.,TGCAGCGTACGCCCCCGGGGGGGGGTGAACACTGAAGCTTTCTTT,CSVRPRGGVNTEAFF
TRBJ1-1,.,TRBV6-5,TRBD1,TGTGCCAGCAGTTACCTGGGACAGGGTAGCACTGAAGCTTTCTTT,CASSYLGQGSTEAFF
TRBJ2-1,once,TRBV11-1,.,TGTGCCAGCAGCCAATACAATGAGCAGTTCTTC,CASSQYNEQFF
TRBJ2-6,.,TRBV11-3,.,TGTGCCAGCAGCTCACAGGGAGCCGGGGCCAACGTCCTGACTTTC,CASSSQGAGANVLTF
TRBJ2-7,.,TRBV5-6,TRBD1,TGTGCCAGCAGCCCGGGTGACAGGGAGACTTACGAGCAGTACTTC,CASSPGDRETYEQYF
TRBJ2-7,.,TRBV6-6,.,TGTGCCAGCAGGAGGGCCTACGAGCAGTACTTC,CASRRAYEQYF
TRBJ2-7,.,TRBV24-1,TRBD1,TGTGCCACCAGTGATTTGCCGGGACAGGGGCAGTACTTC,CATSDLPGQGQYF
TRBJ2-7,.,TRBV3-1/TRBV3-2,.,TGTGCCAGCAGCCAAGGTCATTACGAGCAGTACTTC,CASSQGHYEQYF
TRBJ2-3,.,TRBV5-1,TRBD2,TGCGCCAGCAGCTTGGCCGCTAGCGGGAGTACAGATACGCAGTATTTT,CASSLAASGSTDTQYF
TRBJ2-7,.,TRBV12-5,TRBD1,TGTGCTAGTGGTTTGGGACAGGGTTCCCACGAGCAGTACTTC,CASGLGQGSHEQYF
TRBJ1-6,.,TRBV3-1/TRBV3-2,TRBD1,TGTGCCAGCAGCCAAGACCTGGAGACAGGGGATTCACCCCTCCACTTT,CASSQDLETGDSPLHF
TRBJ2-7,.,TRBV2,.,TGTGCCAGCAGTGAGTTGGAGCTCTTCGAGCAGTACTTC,CASSELELFEQYF
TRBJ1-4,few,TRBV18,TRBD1,TGTGCCAGCTCACCACGCGACAGGGCGCGGAAACTGTTTTTT,CASSPRDRARKLFF
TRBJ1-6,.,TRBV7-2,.,TGTGCCAGCAGCCCAAATACCCTAGCACCCCTCCACTTT,CASSPNTLAPLHF
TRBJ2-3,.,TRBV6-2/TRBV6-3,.,TGTGCCAGCAGCCTCCTACCCGCAGATACGCAGTATTTT,CASSLLPADTQYF
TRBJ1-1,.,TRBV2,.,TGTGCCAGCAGTGAGCTCCCCAAGAACACTGAAGCTTTCTTT,CASSELPKNTEAFF